These T cell receptor beta chains were read from a single sample in a study of monozygotic twins with inflammatory bowel disease. TCRdb reanalyzed the 5' RACE reads and collapses them to one entry per CDR3 protein, without DNA. This sample's table reports 200,000 to 250,000 distinct CDR3 sequences. Sequencing was carried out using blood. Source of these receptors: a human donor with ulcerative colitis or Crohn's disease, or a healthy co-twin of an affected twin (not recorded which). Both conserved end residues are part of each CDR3.

V gene	J gene	CDR3 protein
TRBV12-3/TRBV12-4	TRBJ2-4	CASKGAKNIQYF
TRBV28	TRBJ1-2	CASSPLAGGYGYTF
TRBV2	TRBJ1-1	CASSEALMVSEAFF
TRBV12-3/TRBV12-4	TRBJ2-2	CASQDVGGTGDTGELFF
TRBV7-9	TRBJ2-7	CASSKRGTRQYF
TRBV20-1	TRBJ2-1	CSARGSSSGGEVVSSYNEQFF
TRBV7-8	TRBJ2-2	CASSLQTAGGYTGELFF
TRBV5-1	TRBJ1-2	CASSLAPFLSTVFYGYTF
TRBV9	TRBJ2-3	CASSATSGDTDTQYF
TRBV6-5	TRBJ1-1	CASSYRPEGNTEAFF
TRBV6-1	TRBJ2-2	CASSDYSGGTLNTGELFF
TRBV9	TRBJ2-7	CASSPLPSIYEQYF
TRBV11-2	TRBJ2-3	CASSLDFADTQYF
TRBV12-3/TRBV12-4	TRBJ2-5	CASSIRDSQETQYF
TRBV7-3	TRBJ2-3	CASSQQGTPSDTQYF
TRBV7-2	TRBJ2-3	CASSSERGLDTQYF
TRBV5-1	TRBJ2-2	CASSGTGLLTGELFF
TRBV20-1	TRBJ2-5	CSARLAGDSTQYF
TRBV7-2	TRBJ2-7	CASGAAYEQYF
TRBV20-1	TRBJ1-5	CSARGDRGGNQPQHF
TRBV4-3	TRBJ1-2	CASSQDRDRDYGYTF
TRBV7-9	TRBJ2-3	CASSFDGFSTDTQYF
TRBV20-1	TRBJ1-2	CSVSTGTGGHGYTF
TRBV2	TRBJ1-6	CASTGQRDSPLHF
TRBV20-1	TRBJ2-7	CSARDPSGNHEQYF
TRBV18	TRBJ2-7	CASSPDRVGEQYF
TRBV2	TRBJ1-1	CASSQRDTMNTEAFF
TRBV6-1	TRBJ1-2	CASSQDRNNYGYTF
TRBV7-3	TRBJ2-3	CASRRTAADPTDTQYF
TRBV6-1	TRBJ1-1	CASTSTGGVSRGAEAFF
TRBV2	TRBJ2-7	CASSEDEGTSEQYF
TRBV7-8	TRBJ2-3	CASSSGVTSTDTQYF
TRBV5-1	TRBJ2-1	CASSLGGQGVKQFF
TRBV5-1	TRBJ1-4	CASSRTTYNEKLFF
TRBV5-1	TRBJ1-1	CASSLEPGTEAFF
TRBV5-1	TRBJ2-5	CASSLGQGATETQYF
TRBV2	TRBJ1-4	CATLRGEKLFF